This T cell receptor beta chain emerged from a study of blood T cell repertoires in COVID-19 (dated by TCRdb to about 2020). In the study overall: Samples covering the acute and convalescent phases of COVID-19 were provided by collaborators in the United States, Italy and Spain. The prospective study material was composed of cDNA or gDNA derived from T cells, B-cell-depleted T cells, or PBMCs. Deeply sampled blood TCRbeta repertoires from subjects exposed to, actively infected with, or recovered from COVID-19 were included in the dataset. The repertoires were made available in a free public database intended to serve as a resource for research on the immune response to SARS-CoV-2. Samples were obtained from the ongoing ImmuneRACE study (first 160 participants) and from over a thousand subjects provided by 6 global collaborators. Nearly every sample came with metadata listing a de-identified subject ID, COVID-19 status, age in years and sex. Where available, HLA class I and class II types were obtained from metadata supplied by the sample provider rather than from assay-based typing.

Trimming removed 6 bases from V and 6 bases from J; the gene matches leave 11 bases unexplained. There are 15 amino acids in the CDR3, from cysteine to phenylalanine inclusive. The retained sequence is limited to the CDR3, 45 bases, with the frame set at the first base. Per the germline V gene, SGHRS is the CDR1 and YFSETQ is the CDR2. As regards this clone: Its target antigen remains unknown. Base qualities are not provided; no much larger clone lies one nucleotide away.

TCRbeta CDR3 regions were amplified from genomic DNA using the immunoSEQ Assay, a bias-controlled multiplex PCR. On the study's bioinformatics: The number of nucleated cells in each sample was estimated from the amplification of reference gene primers within the assay. To quantify the absolute abundance of each unique TCRbeta CDR3 rearrangement, sequence reads were collapsed and filtered. For each sample, productive Simpson clonality was calculated as the square root of Simpson's diversity index across productive rearrangements. Drawn from immuneACCESS, this table holds only the in-frame rearrangements with V and J called that TCRdb kept. Clones are partly lost; checked studies trace under half to an unresolved V gene and leave the rest unexplained. V and J calls and clone size are those listed in that table; D and trimming were worked out from the DNA. The sample yields hundreds of thousands of clones; less than 90% were counted once. The top ten clonotypes cover around 7.9% of the sample.

Participants in the prospective study were enrolled through a virtual design, were aged about 18 to 100 years, and lived in 20 to 30 United States geographic areas. In the prospective study, participants were assigned to cohorts based on the clinical history participants reported in a screening survey and a study questionnaire. For ImmuneRACE Cohort 3, a participant was defined as recovered based on two consecutive negative NP/OP PCR tests, clearance by a healthcare professional, or resolution of symptoms. Each participant in the prospective study had whole blood, serum and a nasopharyngeal or oropharyngeal swab collected by mobile phlebotomists. Prospective study participants could optionally give additional blood draws and questionnaires over a roughly two-month period. Before DNA extraction, prospective study blood samples were shipped either frozen or at room temperature. Points the paper makes about the study in general: Clinical and demographic metadata were provided uncurated, with the amount varying by source and participant.

Sequencing was carried out using PBMCs or T cells enriched from blood (not recorded which). This clonotype was obtained from a woman aged 60-75 years who had recovered from COVID-19. The chain couples TRBV5-1 to TRBJ2-3; 9 junctional bases match TRBD1. The DNA is TGCGCCAGCACAAACCGGGACAGGGTCCCGGATACGCAGTATTTT. Its translation reads: CASTNRDRVPDTQYF. Supplemented by the reference TRBV5-1 and TRBJ2-3 proteins around the CDR3, the complete variable domain is KAGVTQTPRYLIKTRGQQVTLSCSPISGHRSVSWYQQTPGQGLQFLFEYFSETQRNKGNFPGRFSGRQFSNSRSEMNVSTLELGDSALYLCASTNRDRVPDTQYFGPGTRLTVL.